The present TCR beta chain was sequenced within a study of identical twins. Whole-study results and caveats: There were fewer insertions in abundant cord blood beta clonotypes, but memory repertoires showed no such pattern. Excess sharing by twins proved weaker in beta out-of-frame sequences. Low generation probability was overrepresented in out-of-frame alpha sequences shared by twins.

Every donor was a healthy Caucasian. V was clipped by 3 bases and J by 1 base, with 11 bases between them. CDR3 length equals 14 residues. Germline assignment: CDR1 SGHRS and CDR2 YFSETQ. At least ten counts were recorded for this clonotype. Its antigen is not known. MiXCR, run by TCRdb on the 5' RACE reads, gives a single entry per CDR3 protein. The repertoire holds approximately 140,000 distinct CDR3 sequences, under 4.5% seen once, with 8.1% in the top ten. V is TRBV5-1 and J is TRBJ2-7, with D perhaps TRBD1 or TRBD2 (5 bases each). The TCR was taken from a man younger than 30 in good health. The specimen sequenced was memory T cells sorted from blood. The CDR3 coding sequence is TGCGCCAGCAGCTCGGGACCGTCGTCCTACGAGCAGTACTTC. Amino acid sequence: CASSSGPSSYEQYF.